This entry lists 14 T cell receptor beta chains sequenced from one sample in a study of long-term antiretroviral therapy in people with HIV. Runs used v3.0 of the immunoSEQ assay and were done at survey level. Here immunoSEQ multiplex PCR was the method, and the copy in TCRdb shows in-frame clones only, minus some. The table shows around 19,000 clones, with 78% occurring only once. Sample: unsorted PBMCs, taken 0.3 years after starting antiretroviral therapy. These receptors originate from a woman in her forties or fifties with HIV.

This chain joins TRBV7-8 and TRBJ2-3; D not certain. CDR3 length: 14 amino acids. V was trimmed by 2 bases and J by 2 bases, leaving 8 bases between them. Germline-derived CDR1 and CDR2 are SGHVS and FQNEAQ. CDR3 DNA: TGTGCCAGCAGCTTAAGGGTAGACACAGATACGCAGTATTTT. It is translated as CASSLRVDTDTQYF.

V gene TRBV4-1 combines with J gene TRBJ1-1; D is uncertain. Germline CDR1 and CDR2: MGHRA and YSYEKL. V dropped 1 base and J dropped 2 bases, with 5 bases sitting between them. CDR3 length: 13 amino acids. The chain's CDR3 is CASSQVRNTEAFF. The CDR3 DNA is TGCGCCAGCAGCCAAGTGCGAAACACTGAAGCTTTCTTT.

The rearrangement uses TRBV5-3 and TRBJ2-2, with D perhaps TRBD1 or TRBD2 (5 bases each). TRBV5-3 qualifies as an ORF whose function is uncertain. V was shortened by 4 bases and J by 1 base, with 11 bases between the two germline ends. The CDR3 consists of 15 residues. This CDR3 reads CARSPGRLNTGELFF. The DNA of the CDR3 is TGTGCCAGAAGCCCGGGACGGCTGAACACCGGGGAGCTGTTTTTT.

The V and J genes are TRBV27 and TRBJ2-7, with D hard to call. Germline CDR1 is MNHEY and CDR2 is SMNVEV (reference sequence). The CDR3 has 12 amino acids. The V and J ends lost 6 bases and 2 bases respectively, with 8 bases between them. The CDR3 spells CASSGSTYEQYF. The CDR3 DNA is TGTGCCAGCAGCGGATCCACCTACGAGCAGTACTTC.

This clone has just one count. The chain is built from TRBV7-3 and TRBJ2-1, with TRBD2 matching 10 bases. This CDR3 region has 14 residues. Trimming took 5 bases from V and 7 from J; bases not matched to a gene: 5. Germline V lookup: CDR1 SGHTA, CDR2 FQGTGA. CDR3 residues: CASSRLAGWNEQFF. The DNA for the CDR3 is TGTGCCAGCAGCCGACTAGCGGGCTGGAATGAGCAGTTCTTC.

This clone was seen just once. J is TRBJ2-4 and V is TRBV2; 7 nucleotides match TRBD1. Germline lookup yields CDR1 SNHLY and CDR2 FYNNEI. The CDR3 is 15 residues long. The V segment lost 4 bases and the J segment 7 bases; nucleotides outside the gene matches: 10. For the CDR3, the DNA is TGTGCCAGCAGTGTTGCGACAGGGTCCAGGAACATTCAGTACTTC. Translation: CASSVATGSRNIQYF.

The rearrangement joins TRBV9 to TRBJ2-1; tentatively, D is TRBD2 (6 bases). Trimming cost V 4 bases and J 2 bases, with 19 bases left between them. In germline, CDR1 is SGDLS, CDR2 YYNGEE. This CDR3 spans 17 amino acids. The CDR3 coding sequence is TGTGCCAGCAGCCCCGGGGACGGGAGTCAGCCCTACAATGAGCAGTTCTTC. Translated, it gives CASSPGDGSQPYNEQFF.

V is TRBV7-3 and J is TRBJ2-7; D is unclear. From germline, CDR1 is SGHTA and CDR2 FQGTGA. The CDR3 consists of 13 residues. V was clipped by 6 bases and J by 2 bases, with 11 bases between them. Written as DNA, the CDR3 is TGTGCCAGCAGGCCGGAAGGCACCTACGAGCAGTACTTC. It yields the protein CASRPEGTYEQYF. Together with reference TRBV7-3 and TRBJ2-7, the CDR3 gives the full variable domain: GAGVSQTPSNKVTEKGKYVELRCDPISGHTALYWYRQSLGQGPEFLIYFQGTGAADDSGLPNDRFFAVRPEGSVSTLKIQRTERGDSAVYLCASRPEGTYEQYFGPGTRLTVT.

V usage is TRBV5-1 and J usage is TRBJ1-5, with D tentatively TRBD1 (5 bases). The CDR3 has 14 residues. Germline V gives CDR1 SGHRS, CDR2 YFSETQ. Trimming shortened V by 0 bases and J by 5 bases, and 9 bases separated the two germline ends. The CDR3 region is CASSLGGVDQPQHF. In nucleotides, the CDR3 is TGCGCCAGCAGCTTGGGGGGGGTGGATCAGCCCCAGCATTTT.

This chain joins TRBV7-9 and TRBJ1-6; 7 bases align to TRBD1. V shed 3 bases, J shed 0 bases, and the junction held 8 bases outside the gene matches. The CDR3 has 18 residues. Germline V gene lookup returns CDR1 SEHNR and CDR2 FQNEAQ (reference sequence). DNA of the CDR3: TGTGCCAGCAGCTTTCCGACAGGGAGGAGCTCCTATAATTCACCCCTCCACTTT. It yields the protein CASSFPTGRSSYNSPLHF.

CDR3 residues: CASRGPSYEQYF. The CDR3 coding sequence is TGTGCCAGCAGGGGTCCCTCCTACGAGCAGTACTTC. The chain links TRBV2 to TRBJ2-7; no clear D gene. Trimming left V 6 bases short and J 0 bases short, with 6 bases between. Germline CDR1 and CDR2: SNHLY and FYNNEI. The CDR3 consists of 12 residues.

This clone was detected once. The rearrangement joins TRBV11-1 to TRBJ2-5, with 10 bases fitting TRBD2. The V and J ends lost 4 bases and 5 bases, in that order; junction bases with no gene match: 16. This CDR3 has 18 amino acids. From germline, CDR1 is SGHAT and CDR2 FQDESV (reference sequence). The CDR3 protein is CASSSGTSANPARETQYF. In DNA, the CDR3 is TGTGCCAGCAGCTCCGGGACTAGCGCTAATCCGGCCCGGGAGACCCAGTACTTC.

The V gene is TRBV11-2, the J gene TRBJ1-2, with a weak D call TRBD1 (6 bases). Germline V gives CDR1 SGHAT, CDR2 FQNNGV. V was pared by 5 bases and J by 7 bases, with 14 bases between. The CDR3 has 13 amino acids. The CDR3: CASSADRFGGYTF. CDR3 DNA sequence: TGTGCCAGCAGCGCGGACAGATTCGGTGGCTACACCTTC.

The chain carries TRBV27 and TRBJ2-3, with 7 bases identical to TRBD2. The CDR3 runs 15 residues. V was pared by 3 bases and J by 1 base, with 4 bases of the junction left unmatched. Germline V gives CDR1 MNHEY, CDR2 SMNVEV (reference sequence). CDR3 nucleotide sequence: TGTGCCAGCAGTTTGGCCGGACTAGGCACAGATACGCAGTATTTT. It codes for CASSLAGLGTDTQYF.